This TCR beta chain was observed in a study of shared clonotypes between healthy human individuals. As regards this clone: Its antigen is still unknown.

Assay execution took place at the deep level. Generated by immunoSEQ multiplex PCR, the TCRdb table keeps only in-frame clones and is missing some. The sample has about 710,000 clones; 72% are singletons. Findings and limits, study-wide: The represented genetic and exposure-history diversity was limited by the small number of donors. What naive subsets generally showed was a larger estimated richness than memory subsets showed.

This CDR3 contains 16 residues. CDR1 MNHNS and CDR2 SASEGT come from the germline V gene. Between the trimmed V and J ends, which lost 2 bases and 2 bases, there was a span of 15 bases. This TCR was sampled from a woman aged 25 to 45 in good health. The sequenced sample was memory CD4+ T cells sorted from blood. The subset here: CD45RA-negative fraction. This rearrangement joins TRBV6-1 to TRBJ2-5, with D perhaps matching TRBD2 (6 bases). DNA for the CDR3: TGTGCCAGCAGTGAATATTTGATTCGGGGGCAAGAGACCCAGTACTTC. It yields the protein CASSEYLIRGQETQYF.